These 25 T cell receptor beta chains share one sample of origin, sequenced in a study of T cell repertoires in cytomegalovirus infection. TCRdb reanalysed the reads using MiXCR and keeps one entry per CDR3 protein. The sample has 400,000 or so distinct CDR3 sequences, roughly 18% seen once. The sample was PBMCs. These receptors were taken from a human donor in good health (CMV status not recorded). Some clones in this sample may be carry-over from other donors' samples.

The chain has TRBV7-2 and TRBJ2-3, with 7 bases lining up with TRBD2. Germline-derived CDR1 and CDR2 are SGHTA and FQGNSA. The V and J ends lost 1 base and 3 bases, in that order; junction bases with no gene match: 4. The length of the CDR3 is 15 residues. The CDR3 sequence: CASSLGGGETDTQYF. Here the CDR3 DNA reads TGTGCCAGCAGCTTAGGGGGGGGGGAAACAGATACGCAGTATTTT.

This clonotype was found a few times. CDR3 loop: CSAGRTSINEQFF. CDR3 in DNA: TGCAGTGCTGGACGGACTAGCATCAATGAGCAGTTCTTC. This chain connects TRBV20-1 to TRBJ2-1, with 8 bases identical to TRBD2. After removal of 5 bases from V and 6 bases from J, the junction contained 6 bases not matched to a gene. The CDR3 consists of 13 residues. Germline CDR1 is DFQATT and CDR2 is SNEGSKA (reference sequence).

This clonotype was counted only a few times. The chain has TRBV27 and TRBJ2-7, with TRBD2 matching 8 bases. The J segment lost 0 bases and the V segment lost 8 bases, leaving 3 bases of the junction unmatched. CDR1 and CDR2 from the germline V gene are MNHEY and SMNVEV (reference sequence). The CDR3 length is 13 residues. CDR3 residues: CASSREDSYEQYF. The DNA for the CDR3 is TGTGCCAGCTCGCGGGAGGACTCCTACGAGCAGTACTTC.

The sample holds many counts of this clonotype. The chain links TRBV28 to TRBJ2-7; D is uncertain. Per the germline V gene, CDR1 is MDHEN and CDR2 is SYDVKM. This CDR3 is 15 amino acids long. Trimming removed 6 bases from V and 4 bases from J, with 19 bases in between. CDR3 amino acids: CASRPLSDIHYEQYF. The CDR3 DNA reads as TGTGCCAGCAGGCCACTTTCGGATATCCATTACGAGCAGTACTTC.

This clonotype was counted a few times. The chain carries TRBV19 and TRBJ1-2; D might be TRBD1 (6 bases). The CDR3 totals 15 residues. The germline gives CDR1 LNHDA, CDR2 SQIVND (reference sequence). V was pared by 7 bases and J by 6 bases, with 21 bases between. The CDR3 sequence is CASTRPGGGFDGYTF. CDR3 sequence (DNA): TGTGCCAGTACCCGGCCCGGGGGCGGTTTCGATGGCTACACCTTC. Full variable domain (rest looked up from reference TRBV19 and TRBJ1-2): DGGITQSPKYLFRKEGQNVTLSCEQNLNHDAMYWYRQDPGQGLRLIYYSQIVNDFQKGDIAEGYSVSREKKESFPLTVTSAQKNPTAFYLCASTRPGGGFDGYTFGSGTRLTVV.

V gene TRBV18 combines with J gene TRBJ2-1; 9 bases match TRBD2. In germline, CDR1 is KGHSH, CDR2 LQKENI. The CDR3 is made up of 15 amino acids. V gave up 3 bases and J gave up 4 bases; unmatched junction bases: 4. CDR3 residues: CASSPDSGSYNEQFF. The CDR3 nucleotides are TGTGCCAGCTCACCGGATAGCGGGAGTTACAATGAGCAGTTCTTC. The whole variable domain, filled in from reference TRBV18 and TRBJ2-1, reads NAGVMQNPRHLVRRRGQEARLRCSPMKGHSHVYWYRQLPEEGLKFMVYLQKENIIDESGMPKERFSAEFPKEGPSILRIQQVVRGDSAAYFCASSPDSGSYNEQFFGPGTRLTVL.

This clonotype was seen only a few times. This rearrangement joins TRBV9 to TRBJ1-5, with D uncertain. The germline gives CDR1 SGDLS, CDR2 YYNGEE. V was cut by 1 base and J by 6 bases, with 8 bases left in between. The CDR3 runs 13 residues. The CDR3 region has the DNA TGTGCCAGCAGCGTAAGCAGTGGTCAGCCCCAGCATTTT. Translation gives CASSVSSGQPQHF. The whole variable domain, filled in from reference TRBV9 and TRBJ1-5, reads DSGVTQTPKHLITATGQRVTLRCSPRSGDLSVYWYQQSLDQGLQFLIQYYNGEERAKGNILERFSAQQFPDLHSELNLSSLELGDSALYFCASSVSSGQPQHFGDGTRLSIL.

This clonotype was observed a few times. The genes are TRBV29-1 and TRBJ1-4, with TRBD1 as a possible D gene (5 bases). The CDR3 runs 12 residues. V was pared by 4 bases and J by 7 bases, with 10 bases between. Germline CDR1 is SQVTM and CDR2 is ANQGSEA. Here the CDR3 reads CSVGRQGEKLFF. The CDR3 DNA reads as TGCAGCGTTGGACGGCAGGGTGAAAAACTGTTTTTT.

This clonotype was counted at least ten times. This rearrangement joins TRBV7-2 to TRBJ2-1, with TRBD2 matching over 8 bases. The V gene end was trimmed by 2 bases and the J gene end by 6 bases; junction bases not matched to a gene: 3. The CDR3 sequence is 14 residues long. CDR1 and CDR2 from the germline V gene are SGHTA and FQGNSA. The chain's CDR3 is CASSLRGRSNEQFF. The DNA of the CDR3 is TGTGCCAGCAGCTTACGCGGGAGGTCCAATGAGCAGTTCTTC. The full variable domain, with the rest looked up from reference TRBV7-2 and TRBJ2-1, is GAGVSQSPSNKVTEKGKDVELRCDPISGHTALYWYRQSLGQGLEFLIYFQGNSAPDKSGLPSDRFSAERTGGSVSTLTIQRTQQEDSAVYLCASSLRGRSNEQFFGPGTRLTVL.

This clonotype was found a few times. CDR3 nucleotides: TGCGCCAGCAGCCCACACAAGGGCAGGGGGCAAAACTATGGCTACACCTTC. Amino acid sequence: CASSPHKGRGQNYGYTF. V usage is TRBV4-1 and J usage is TRBJ1-2, with 8 bases fitting TRBD1. Germline values: CDR1 MGHRA, CDR2 YSYEKL. The junction had 12 bases not matched to a gene; V was cut back by 4 bases and J by 2 bases. This CDR3 is 17 amino acids long.

About this clonotype itself: A much more abundant neighbour one base away suggests this may be a read error. V and J are TRBV7-2 and TRBJ2-1; D remains unclear. The CDR3 runs to 12 residues. V shed 3 bases and J shed 4 bases, with 4 bases lying between them. Germline CDR1 reads SGHTA; CDR2 reads FQGNSA. CDR3 loop: CASSFGYNEQFF. The CDR3 nucleotides read TGTGCCAGCAGCTTCGGGTACAATGAGCAGTTCTTC.

This clonotype was recorded at least ten times. The gene calls are TRBV7-2 and TRBJ1-5; D is perhaps TRBD1 (6 bases). Trimming cost V 5 bases and J 5 bases, with 13 bases left between them. This CDR3 comprises 14 residues. CDR1 is SGHTA, CDR2 FQGNSA, per germline. This CDR3 reads CASSPQGRHQPQHF. The CDR3 DNA follows: TGTGCCAGCAGCCCCCAGGGGAGACATCAGCCCCAGCATTTT.

The chain links TRBV7-9 to TRBJ1-6; 11 bases are a match to TRBD1. Germline CDR1 SEHNR, CDR2 FQNEAQ (reference sequence). V trimming: 3 bases; J trimming: 8 bases; junction bases outside the gene matches: 18. This CDR3 region has 20 residues. The CDR3 here is CASSLPVWTGGNPLDSPLHF. The CDR3 DNA is TGTGCCAGCAGCTTGCCCGTTTGGACAGGGGGCAACCCTTTGGATTCACCCCTCCACTTT. The complete variable domain, with remaining parts taken from reference TRBV7-9 and TRBJ1-6, reads DTGVSQNPRHKITKRGQNVTFRCDPISEHNRLYWYRQTLGQGPEFLTYFQNEAQLEKSRLLSDRFSAERPKGSFSTLEIQRTEQGDSAMYLCASSLPVWTGGNPLDSPLHFGNGTRLTVT.

This clonotype was counted a few times. This chain joins TRBV11-3 and TRBJ2-3; 16 bases fit TRBD2. The CDR3 covers 18 residues. V lost 4 bases and J lost 1; bases outside the gene matches: 5. CDR1 and CDR2 from the germline V gene are SGHNT and YENEEA. CDR3 coding DNA: TGTGCCAGCAGCTCCGGGACTAGCGGGGGGGCGGGCACAGATACGCAGTATTTT. Translated: CASSSGTSGGAGTDTQYF.

This chain connects TRBV2 to TRBJ2-1; 9 nucleotides align to TRBD2. CDR1 SNHLY and CDR2 FYNNEI come from the germline V gene. With 5 bases clipped from V and 3 bases from J, the junction kept 5 bases outside the gene matches. The CDR3 loop spans 15 amino acids. The CDR3 DNA sequence: TGTGCCAGCAGTCGAACTAGCGGGTACTACAATGAGCAGTTCTTC. Its translation: CASSRTSGYYNEQFF.

Only a few counts were recorded for this clonotype. The J gene is TRBJ2-3, the V gene TRBV12-3 or TRBV12-4, with D uncertain. V was pared by 7 bases and J by 6 bases, with 17 bases between. CDR3 length: 14 residues. Written as DNA, the CDR3 is TGTGCCAGCACCGCCGGGTCCCACATTGATACGCAGTATTTT. It yields the protein CASTAGSHIDTQYF.

This clonotype was counted between two and nine times. The chain uses TRBV28 and TRBJ1-1, with D perhaps matching TRBD1 (5 bases). Trimming removed 1 base at V and 0 bases at J, with 15 bases between. Germline values: CDR1 MDHEN, CDR2 SYDVKM. The length of the CDR3 is 17 residues. CDR3 protein: CASSLLRGGTLNTEAFF. The DNA of the CDR3 is TGTGCCAGCAGTTTATTGAGGGGAGGAACCTTGAACACTGAAGCTTTCTTT.

This clonotype was seen more than once but under ten times. V usage is TRBV6-2 or TRBV6-3 and J usage is TRBJ2-1, with 9 bases identical to TRBD2. The CDR3 spans 15 residues. The junction had 3 bases not matched to a gene; V was cut back by 4 bases and J by 2 bases. In germline, CDR1 is MNHEY, CDR2 SVGEGT. The CDR3 loop is CASSFAGGPYNEQFF. CDR3 nucleotides: TGTGCCAGCAGTTTCGCGGGGGGGCCCTACAATGAGCAGTTCTTC.

This clonotype has ten or more counts. The J gene is TRBJ2-5, the V gene TRBV4-1, with D unclear. The CDR3 length is 15 residues. Trimming took 6 bases from V and 1 from J, leaving 15 bases between them. The V gene's germline CDR1 is MGHRA and CDR2 YSYEKL. CDR3 amino acids: CASRLNRFSQETQYF. The CDR3 DNA follows: TGCGCCAGCAGGCTTAATAGGTTCTCCCAAGAGACCCAGTACTTC.

This chain links TRBV29-1 with TRBJ2-1, with D possibly matching TRBD2 (5 bases). Germline CDR1 SQVTM, CDR2 ANQGSEA. The CDR3 is 11 residues long. Trimming took 7 bases from V and 8 from J, leaving 12 bases between them. This chain's CDR3 is CSAPRRDEQFF. The CDR3, as DNA: TGCAGCGCCCCAAGGCGGGATGAGCAGTTCTTC.

This clonotype was counted many times. The chain has TRBV7-2 and TRBJ2-7; D may be TRBD1 (6 bases). The CDR3 is 14 amino acids. The V gene's germline CDR1 is SGHTA and CDR2 FQGNSA. Deletions cut 5 bases from V and 3 bases from J, with 14 bases between. The CDR3 spells CASSPPGHRYEQYF. In DNA, the CDR3 is TGTGCCAGCAGCCCTCCGGGACACCGCTACGAGCAGTACTTC.

The V and J genes are TRBV15 and TRBJ2-3; D possibly corresponds to TRBD2 (6 bases). Looked up from germline, CDR1 is LNHNV and CDR2 is YYDKDF (reference sequence). The CDR3 loop spans 14 amino acids. Between the trimmed V and J ends, which lost 0 bases and 7 bases, there was a span of 11 bases. The CDR3: CATSRERETYTQYF. The CDR3 coding sequence is TGTGCCACCAGCAGAGAACGGGAGACGTATACGCAGTATTTT.

In this sample, this clonotype turned up a few times. V is TRBV20-1 and J is TRBJ2-3, with D perhaps TRBD2 (6 bases). From germline, CDR1 is DFQATT and CDR2 SNEGSKA (reference sequence). This CDR3 region has 15 residues. The V end lost 5 bases, the J end lost 0 bases, and 15 bases lay between the germline ends. The CDR3 nucleotides read TGCAGTGCTTACGTGGGACTCAAAAGCACAGATACGCAGTATTTT. Translation gives CSAYVGLKSTDTQYF.

J is TRBJ1-1 and V is TRBV2, with D tentatively TRBD1 (5 bases). V lost 2 bases and J lost 10, with 8 bases in between. Germline-derived CDR1 and CDR2 are SNHLY and FYNNEI. The CDR3 spans 11 residues. The CDR3 here is CASSERDVAFF. In DNA, the CDR3 is TGTGCCAGCAGTGAACGGGACGTAGCTTTCTTT.

This clonotype was observed a handful of times. This chain connects TRBV10-3 to TRBJ1-4; D call uncertain. CDR1 is ENHRY, CDR2 SYGVKD, per germline. The CDR3 has 13 residues. The V gene lost 10 bases and the J gene lost 4 bases, with 13 bases spanning the gap. Here the CDR3 reads CASAHEVNEKLFF. In nucleotides, the CDR3 is TGTGCCAGCGCACACGAGGTTAATGAAAAACTGTTTTTT.